The T cell receptor beta chain described here comes from a study of T cells in Graves' hyperthyroidism and ophthalmopathy. This clonotype came up many times. What it binds is unknown. Study-wide results and caveats: Model output signaled ophthalmopathy a median approximately six months ahead of onset. Using 13 V-J features, a model discriminated ophthalmopathy from stable hyperthyroidism.

RNA transcripts served as the template for amplifying TCR beta CDR3 regions. In the first-round RT-PCR of the TCR CDR3, the HTBI primer set was used. TCRdb ran MiXCR on the multiplex PCR reads and lists one entry per CDR3 protein. The data hold approximately 620,000 distinct CDR3 sequences, with roughly 16% observed a single time. Trimming took 0 bases from V and 4 from J, leaving 10 bases between them. The CDR3 spans 15 residues. Germline CDR1 reads KGHSH; CDR2 reads LQKENI. Uncontrolled infection, other autoimmune disease, pregnancy or lactation disqualified patients from enrolment. Diagnoses were made from clinical symptoms, serum measures (thyroxine and TRAb), thyroid ultrasound and orbital computed tomography.

The chain carries TRBV18 and TRBJ2-1, with D possibly TRBD1 on 6 matching bases. This TCR came from a woman in her thirties or forties with Graves' ophthalmopathy. The sample taken for sequencing was blood. The CDR3 loop is CASSPPLDRYNEQFF. CDR3 in DNA: TGTGCCAGCTCACCACCGCTGGACAGATACAATGAGCAGTTCTTC.